This T cell receptor (beta chain) was retrieved from a study of post-analysis software for immune sequencing data (dated by TCRdb to the mid-2010s). Background on the whole study: Relapsing-remitting, secondary progressive and progressive-relapsing multiple sclerosis were recorded as disease courses, and subtype annotation was lacking for some patients. A subset of samples was prepared in parallel using single-end sample barcoding, then pooled and co-amplified after Illumina adapter ligation. The patient repertoires were set against approximately 10 previously published healthy control repertoires from donors whose ages ranged from roughly 6 to 27 years. Overall study results and their limits: The control group was slightly older than the multiple sclerosis patient group. When samples were clustered directly using the F measure, samples prepared in the same batch co-clustered strongly, which prompted a batch-effect correction. Compared with controls, multiple sclerosis patients had significantly lower normalized Chao1 diversity, a finding suggesting substantial peripheral T-cell clonal expansion. Significantly higher frequencies in patients than in controls were found for five or six TRBV segments, including TRBV5-6, TRBV5-1 and TRBV20-1.

To demonstrate the VDJtools post-analysis software, the study profiled TCR beta repertoires from the peripheral blood of about 13 young patients with multiple sclerosis. Multiple sclerosis patients were children and adolescents aged about 6 to 17 years. This clonotype was observed a handful of times. Which antigen it targets is not known. Nothing much larger sits one base from this clone, and base qualities are not available. The CDR3 runs 15 residues from the cysteine to the phenylalanine. Solely the CDR3 DNA is kept, with 45 bases framed from the first base. The germline V gene supplies CDR1 SGDLS and CDR2 YYNGEE. Unmatched junction bases come to 8, with V trimmed by 3 bases and J by 5 bases. The library was made by PCR. The instrument given in TCRdb is Illumina HiSeq 2500. To reduce PCR and sequencing biases, unique molecular identifiers were built into the TCR beta cDNA libraries. Some 500,000 cDNA molecules were obtained for every 1 to 10 million input T cells, so each molecule roughly corresponded to one T cell. The same protocol used for the earlier healthy control dataset was applied to prepare and sequence the patient libraries. Samples belonging to the same batch were prepared together, multiplexed and sequenced on a shared HiSeq lane. Per the original workflow: MIGEC was used to process the raw barcoded reads, and molecular identifier groups with only a single read were discarded before consensus assembly and CDR3 extraction. Clonotype tables were post-analysed with VDJtools, normalizing diversity by down-sampling all datasets to the smallest sample size. In repertoire overlap clustering, CDR3 amino acid sequences, but not nucleotide sequences, were matched to correct batch-related cross-sample contamination. In TCRdb, the public reads were trimmed at Q25 with fastp and aligned with MiXCR, with productive beta chains retained. Every distinct CDR3 protein forms one entry, paired with its most common genes and DNA. The V and J calls, along with clone size, are taken from TCRdb and not from the paper's own processing. Counted in this sample were about 460,000 distinct CDR3 sequences; around 40% of them appeared once. Clones ranked in the top ten supply around an eighth of the sample.

Sample: blood. The chain was built from TRBV9 and TRBJ2-5; 9 central bases correspond to TRBD1. This TCR derives from a girl aged 10 to 17 with multiple sclerosis. The CDR3 reads as follows: CASSAGTGIKETQYF. The sequenced DNA is TGTGCCAGCAGCGCGGGGACAGGGATCAAGGAGACCCAGTACTTC.